This note documents a single T cell receptor beta chain sequence. Generated by immunoSEQ multiplex PCR, the TCRdb table keeps only in-frame clones and is missing some. This sample has 55,000 to 85,000 clones; 90% occur once, and the top ten carry more than 1.4%. These data come from a study of T cell changes during pregnancy in multiple sclerosis. The CDR3 has 16 amino acids. Trimming removed 4 bases from V and 0 bases from J; junction bases left unmatched: 6. Germline-derived CDR1 and CDR2 are SGDLS and YYNGEE. This rearrangement joins TRBV9 to TRBJ2-2; TRBD1 matches 7 bases. The clonotype was recovered from a female donor with multiple sclerosis, enrolled in a pregnancy study. The material sequenced was peripheral blood, taken in the third trimester of pregnancy. The CDR3 sequence is CASSPETGTNTGELFF. The CDR3, as DNA: TGTGCCAGCAGCCCAGAGACAGGGACGAACACCGGGGAGCTGTTTTTT.